This passage covers 25 T cell receptor beta chains from one sample sequenced in a study of patients and donors after allogeneic stem cell transplantation. A single record per CDR3 protein comes from TCRdb applying MiXCR to the RT-PCR reads. The sample gives about 960,000 distinct CDR3 sequences, roughly 17% of which show up once; around 6% is in the top ten. Input material: blood, either unsorted or a sorted T cell fraction (not recorded which). These receptors all stem from a human donor who was either an allogeneic HSCT recipient or a stem cell or donor lymphocyte infusion donor (not recorded which). It is not recorded whose cells these are; they may come from a transplant donor.

This clonotype has only a few counts. This rearrangement joins TRBV4-3 to TRBJ1-1; the D gene is possibly TRBD1 (5 bases). Germline-derived CDR1 and CDR2 are LGHNA and YSLEER. The CDR3 contains 15 residues. V was pared by 1 base and J by 5 bases, with 14 bases between. The CDR3 is CASSQGVAGGTEAFF. CDR3 sequence (DNA): TGCGCCAGCAGCCAAGGGGTGGCTGGGGGGACTGAAGCTTTCTTT.

The V and J genes are TRBV7-9 and TRBJ2-5; D is perhaps TRBD1 or TRBD2 (6 bases each). Trimming cost V 5 bases and J 4 bases, with 17 bases left between them. CDR3 length: 15 residues. Looked up from germline, CDR1 is SEHNR and CDR2 is FQNEAQ (reference sequence). This CDR3 is CASSAEGGVTETQYF. The CDR3 bases are TGTGCCAGCAGCGCCGAGGGGGGAGTGACAGAGACCCAGTACTTC.

This clonotype was counted only a few times. This sequence joins TRBV7-3 and TRBJ2-2; no clear D. This CDR3 region has 13 residues. Germline V CDR1 and CDR2: SGHTA, FQGTGA. V was shortened by 6 bases and J by 2 bases, with 7 bases between the two germline ends. As DNA, the CDR3 is TGTGCCAGCAGGTTGCAAAACACCGGGGAGCTGTTTTTT. It yields the protein CASRLQNTGELFF.

The V gene is TRBV2, the J gene TRBJ1-1; D might be TRBD1 (5 bases). Looked up from germline, CDR1 is SNHLY and CDR2 is FYNNEI. Trimming cost V 6 bases and J 1 base, with 12 bases left between them. The CDR3 runs to 14 residues. CDR3 bases: TGTGCCAGCAGGGGGGACGGCCGGAACACTGAAGCTTTCTTT. This translates into CASRGDGRNTEAFF.

This clonotype was detected a few times. The chain is built from TRBV9 and TRBJ2-4, with 14 bases aligning to TRBD2. V shed 3 bases and J 8 bases; nucleotides not matched to a gene: 1. The CDR3 runs to 14 residues. Germline V lookup: CDR1 SGDLS, CDR2 YYNGEE. The CDR3 coding sequence is TGTGCCAGCAGCGGACTAGCGGGAGGGGACATTCAGTACTTC. Its translation is CASSGLAGGDIQYF.

The rearrangement uses TRBV20-1 and TRBJ2-7; 7 positions match TRBD1. Trimming cost V 6 bases and J 4 bases; bases outside gene matches: 9. The CDR3 totals 13 residues. Germline assignment: CDR1 DFQATT and CDR2 SNEGSKA (reference sequence). The CDR3 is CSARDRLTYEQYF. CDR3 in DNA: TGCAGTGCCCGGGACAGACTTACATACGAGCAGTACTTC.

The chain employs TRBV4-1 and TRBJ2-1; 8 nucleotides match TRBD2. CDR1 is MGHRA and CDR2 is YSYEKL in the germline V gene. V was pared by 0 bases and J by 8 bases, with 9 bases of the junction left unmatched. The CDR3 covers 16 residues. CDR3 in amino acids: CASSQEKAGVGYEQFF. CDR3 nucleotides: TGCGCCAGCAGCCAAGAGAAAGCGGGAGTCGGGTATGAGCAGTTCTTC.

This clonotype was counted only a few times. The chain employs TRBV5-1 and TRBJ2-3, with 9 bases lining up with TRBD2. The CDR3 is 17 amino acids. Unmatched junction bases numbered 6, after V lost 1 base and J lost 0 bases. Germline V gene sequence: CDR1 SGHRS, CDR2 YFSETQ. CDR3 DNA: TGCGCCAGCAGCTTGTGGCCTCTAGCGGGAAGCACAGATACGCAGTATTTT. This codes for CASSLWPLAGSTDTQYF.

There are a few counts of this clonotype. The chain links TRBV29-1 to TRBJ2-7, with D perhaps TRBD1 (6 bases). The CDR3 is 13 amino acids. Trimming pared 5 bases from V and 4 bases from J, leaving 15 bases between. Per germline, CDR1 SQVTM and CDR2 ANQGSEA. The CDR3 is CSVTGGAVYEQYF. CDR3 DNA: TGCAGCGTTACTGGGGGCGCGGTATACGAGCAGTACTTC.

This clonotype was counted a single time. CDR3 sequence reads: CSARDNRDWSDTQYF. CDR3 in DNA: TGCAGTGCTAGAGATAATCGGGACTGGTCGGATACGCAGTATTTT. This sequence joins TRBV20-1 and TRBJ2-3; TRBD2 is a possible D gene (6 bases). V lost 0 bases and J lost 6, with 16 bases in between. The CDR3 is made up of 15 amino acids. Germline CDR1 and CDR2: DFQATT and SNEGSKA (reference sequence).

The chain's CDR3 is CASSHFEAFF. In nucleotides, the CDR3 is TGTGCCAGCAGCCATTTTGAAGCTTTCTTT. This chain joins TRBV6-5 and TRBJ1-1; no clear D. Trimming took 6 bases from V and 7 from J, leaving 6 bases between them. The CDR3 runs to 10 residues. Germline lookup yields CDR1 MNHEY and CDR2 SVGAGI.

V and J are TRBV7-2 and TRBJ2-3, with TRBD1 matching 7 bases. V shed 1 base and J 4 bases; nucleotides not matched to a gene: 5. The CDR3 is 15 amino acids. Germline loops: CDR1 SGHTA, CDR2 FQGNSA. CDR3 protein: CASSLEQGFADTQYF. The CDR3 bases are TGTGCCAGCAGCTTAGAACAGGGGTTCGCAGATACGCAGTATTTT.

This clonotype came up a few times. The V gene is TRBV4-1, the J gene TRBJ2-5; D not certain. The V end lost 3 bases, the J end lost 2 bases, and 7 bases lay between the germline ends. This CDR3 contains 13 residues. CDR1 is MGHRA, CDR2 YSYEKL, per germline. The CDR3 DNA is TGCGCCAGCAGCCAGATACTACAAGAGACCCAGTACTTC. As protein: CASSQILQETQYF.

This rearrangement joins TRBV6-1 to TRBJ1-2; 7 nucleotides match TRBD1. CDR3 size: 14 residues. Germline trimming cut 6 bases from V and 4 bases from J; bases unmatched to any gene: 8. Germline loops: CDR1 MNHNS, CDR2 SASEGT. CDR3 nucleotide sequence: TGTGCCAGCAGATCCCGGACAGGAGGCTATGGCTACACCTTC. It specifies CASRSRTGGYGYTF.

The rearrangement joins TRBV12-3 or TRBV12-4 to TRBJ1-2; 10 bases are shared with TRBD1. J was trimmed by 8 bases and V by 5 bases; bases with no gene match: 11. The CDR3 sequence is 15 residues long. This CDR3 reads CASSLSGQGSGGYTF. The DNA of the CDR3 is TGTGCCAGCAGTCTATCGGGACAGGGGTCGGGGGGCTACACCTTC.

A few counts support this clonotype. The CDR3 coding sequence is TGTGCCAGCAGCCTTGGGGACCGGGAAAATGAAAAACTGTTTTTT. It codes for CASSLGDRENEKLFF. V gene TRBV3-1 combines with J gene TRBJ1-4; D is possibly TRBD1 (5 bases). Germline loops: CDR1 LGHDT, CDR2 YNNKEL (reference sequence). Trimming left V 4 bases short and J 5 bases short, with 14 bases between. The CDR3 extends over 15 amino acids.

CDR3 nucleotides: TGCGCCAGCAGCCAGGCTCTGTGGGACGAGCAGTACTTC. It specifies CASSQALWDEQYF. This chain joins TRBV4-1 and TRBJ2-7; D remains ambiguous. CDR3 length equals 13 residues. Germline V gene lookup returns CDR1 MGHRA and CDR2 YSYEKL. Trimming left V 3 bases short and J 5 bases short, with 11 bases between.

V and J are TRBV27 and TRBJ2-7, with TRBD2 matching 10 bases. Trimming cost V 4 bases and J 4 bases; bases outside gene matches: 7. Germline values: CDR1 MNHEY, CDR2 SMNVEV (reference sequence). The CDR3 runs to 15 residues. DNA for the CDR3: TGTGCCAGCAGTTCCTCCCCTAGCGGGAGTTACGAGCAGTACTTC. This encodes CASSSSPSGSYEQYF.

The chain joins TRBV2 to TRBJ2-2; TRBD1 might be the D (6 bases). This CDR3 is 12 amino acids long. The V gene lost 11 bases and the J gene lost 7 bases, with 14 bases spanning the gap. Germline V gene lookup returns CDR1 SNHLY and CDR2 FYNNEI. CDR3 bases: TGTGCCGGGTCCGGGGACAACGGGGAGCTGTTTTTT. The encoded protein is CAGSGDNGELFF.

This clonotype was found a few times. The V call is TRBV4-1, the J call TRBJ1-4; D remains ambiguous. The CDR3 runs 15 residues. V was cut by 1 base and J by 4 bases, with 10 bases left in between. Per the germline V gene, CDR1 is MGHRA and CDR2 is YSYEKL. For the CDR3, the DNA is TGCGCCAGCAGCCAAGTGGCTTCAAATAATGAAAAACTGTTTTTT. Translating it yields CASSQVASNNEKLFF.

The chain has TRBV5-4 and TRBJ2-5; D not resolved. The CDR3 spans 13 residues. The germline V gene encodes CDR1 SGHNT and CDR2 YYREEE (reference sequence). The V end lost 6 bases, the J end lost 0 bases, and 9 bases lay between the germline ends. CDR3 sequence reads: CASMVGNQETQYF. CDR3 bases: TGTGCCAGCATGGTGGGGAACCAAGAGACCCAGTACTTC.

This clonotype was seen repeatedly, ten times or more. The chain links TRBV5-1 to TRBJ1-1; D not certain. This CDR3 has 13 amino acids. Trimming took off 0 bases at V and 1 base at J, with 4 bases between the two ends. Looked up from germline, CDR1 is SGHRS and CDR2 is YFSETQ. The CDR3 reads CASSLASNTEAFF. The CDR3 nucleotides are TGCGCCAGCAGCTTGGCCTCGAACACTGAAGCTTTCTTT.

This clonotype was detected a few times. Written as DNA, the CDR3 is TGCGCCAGCAGCCAACTCCGGAAGTGGGGGGATACCACTGAAAAACTGTTTTTT. Protein product: CASSQLRKWGDTTEKLFF. J is TRBJ1-4 and V is TRBV4-1; a weak D match, TRBD1 (5 bases). The length of the CDR3 is 18 residues. The germline CDR1 and CDR2 sequences are MGHRA and YSYEKL. Trimming took off 2 bases at V and 7 bases at J, with 23 bases between the two ends.

There are a few counts of this clonotype. This chain links TRBV25-1 with TRBJ1-2, with unresolved D. The CDR3 is 14 residues long. V was pared by 2 bases and J by 4 bases, with 11 bases between. Germline V CDR1 and CDR2: MGHDK, SYGVNS. The CDR3 loop is CASSENLLGYGYTF. The DNA of the CDR3 is TGTGCCAGCAGTGAAAATTTATTAGGCTATGGCTACACCTTC.

The chain links TRBV6-5 to TRBJ2-3; D unresolved. The length of the CDR3 is 11 residues. Germline CDR1 is MNHEY and CDR2 is SVGAGI. V was trimmed by 2 bases and J by 6 bases, leaving 3 bases between them. The CDR3 bases are TGTGCCAGCAGTTACCACGATACGCAGTATTTT. Its translation is CASSYHDTQYF.